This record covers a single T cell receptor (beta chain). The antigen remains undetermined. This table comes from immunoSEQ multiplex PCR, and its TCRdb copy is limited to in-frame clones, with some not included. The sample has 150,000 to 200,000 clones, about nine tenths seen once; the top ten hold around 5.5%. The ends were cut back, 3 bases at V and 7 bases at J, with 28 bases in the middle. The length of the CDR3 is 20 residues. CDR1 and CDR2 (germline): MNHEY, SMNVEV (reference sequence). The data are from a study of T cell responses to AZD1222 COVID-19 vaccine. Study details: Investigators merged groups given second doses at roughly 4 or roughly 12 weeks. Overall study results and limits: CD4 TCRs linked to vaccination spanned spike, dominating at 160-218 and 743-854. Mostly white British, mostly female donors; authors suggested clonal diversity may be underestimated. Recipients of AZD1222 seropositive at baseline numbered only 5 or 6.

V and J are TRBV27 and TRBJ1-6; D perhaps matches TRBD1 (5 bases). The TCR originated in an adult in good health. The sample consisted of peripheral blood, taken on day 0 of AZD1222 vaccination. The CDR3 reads CASSFLVPLMGEMENSPLHF. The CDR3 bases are TGTGCCAGCAGTTTTCTAGTTCCGCTTATGGGGGAAATGGAAAATTCACCCCTCCACTTT.